The 17 T cell receptor beta chains in this list originate from one sample, sequenced in a study of blood T cell repertoires in COVID-19. This table comes from immunoSEQ multiplex PCR, and its TCRdb copy is limited to in-frame clones, with some not included. The sample records 250,000 to 350,000 clones, 80% to 90% being singletons. Sequenced sample: peripheral blood. These receptors all stem from a woman aged 50 to 60 who had recovered from COVID-19.

The gene calls are TRBV5-4 and TRBJ2-1; D call uncertain. Trimming removed 2 bases at V and 9 bases at J, with 12 bases between. This CDR3 spans 13 amino acids. CDR1 is SGHNT and CDR2 is YYREEE in the germline V gene (reference sequence). CDR3 sequence: CASSFDYRGEQFF. The CDR3 DNA reads as TGTGCCAGCAGCTTCGATTACCGAGGTGAGCAGTTCTTC.

The genes are TRBV28 and TRBJ2-7, with TRBD1 as a possible D gene (6 bases). V dropped 6 bases and J dropped 1 base, with 19 bases sitting between them. This CDR3 has 16 amino acids. Germline V gives CDR1 MDHEN, CDR2 SYDVKM. The CDR3 loop reads CASSSPGQTSSYEQYF. DNA of the CDR3: TGTGCCAGCAGCTCCCCGGGACAAACCTCTTCCTACGAGCAGTACTTC.

This clone was counted at least ten times. The V gene is TRBV9, the J gene TRBJ1-1; D gene unclear. Germline lookup yields CDR1 SGDLS and CDR2 YYNGEE. The CDR3 sequence is 13 residues long. The V end lost 5 bases, the J end lost 1 base, and 9 bases lay between the germline ends. The chain's CDR3 is CASRPAGNTEAFF. DNA for the CDR3: TGTGCCAGCAGACCTGCGGGGAACACTGAAGCTTTCTTT.

The J gene is TRBJ1-1, the V gene TRBV19; a weak D match, TRBD1 (5 bases). This CDR3 is 15 amino acids long. Trimming removed 5 bases from V and 1 base from J, with 14 bases in between. The germline CDR1 and CDR2 sequences are LNHDA and SQIVND (reference sequence). This CDR3 reads CASSPLGGANTEAFF. In DNA, the CDR3 is TGTGCCAGTAGTCCCCTTGGAGGGGCGAACACTGAAGCTTTCTTT.

This rearrangement joins TRBV6-5 to TRBJ2-1, with 9 bases identical to TRBD2. V was clipped by 6 bases and J by 5 bases; unmatched bases: 8. The germline CDR1 and CDR2 sequences are MNHEY and SVGAGI. The CDR3 is made up of 15 amino acids. CDR3 region: CASRPSGGGDNEQFF. The CDR3 DNA follows: TGTGCCAGCAGACCCAGCGGCGGGGGGGACAATGAGCAGTTCTTC.

The V and J genes are TRBV6-5 and TRBJ2-3; 7 nucleotides match TRBD1. J was trimmed by 2 bases and V by 8 bases; bases with no gene match: 4. This CDR3 region has 13 residues. In germline, CDR1 is MNHEY, CDR2 SVGAGI. CDR3 in amino acids: CASRQGYTDTQYF. The CDR3 DNA follows: TGTGCCAGCCGACAGGGATACACAGATACGCAGTATTTT.

The rearrangement links TRBV14 to TRBJ1-3; D is possibly TRBD1 (6 bases). CDR3 size: 15 residues. The germline V and J ends were trimmed by 3 bases and 1 base, with 10 bases remaining between them. CDR1 is SGHDN and CDR2 is FVKESK in the germline V gene. The CDR3 reads CASSQGHASGNTIYF. The CDR3 DNA is TGTGCCAGCAGCCAGGGACACGCGTCTGGAAACACCATATATTTT. The variable domain in full, with the rest retrieved from reference TRBV14 and TRBJ1-3, is EAGVTQFPSHSVIEKGQTVTLRCDPISGHDNLYWYRRVMGKEIKFLLHFVKESKQDESGMPNNRFLAERTGGTYSTLKVQPAELEDSGVYFCASSQGHASGNTIYFGEGSWLTVV.

V is TRBV6-2 or TRBV6-3 and J is TRBJ2-1; 12 bases fit TRBD2. Losses at the gene ends were 2 bases for V and 8 bases for J; bases not matched to a gene: 13. The germline V gene encodes CDR1 MNHEY and CDR2 SVGEGT. The CDR3 runs 18 residues. CDR3: CASSYNTILAGGGDEQFF. DNA of the CDR3: TGTGCCAGCAGTTACAACACAATACTAGCGGGGGGAGGGGATGAGCAGTTCTTC.

The chain couples TRBV19 to TRBJ1-1, with 9 bases aligning to TRBD1. Germline CDR1 LNHDA, CDR2 SQIVND (reference sequence). The CDR3 is made up of 14 amino acids. Losses at the gene ends were 9 bases for V and 11 bases for J; bases not matched to a gene: 16. The CDR3 DNA reads TGTGCCAGCACTCCCCCAACCTGGACAGGGGTCGCTTTCTTT. It encodes CASTPPTWTGVAFF.

DNA for the CDR3: TGTGCCAGTAACCGACAGGGCACAGATACGCAGTATTTT. As protein: CASNRQGTDTQYF. The V gene is TRBV19, the J gene TRBJ2-3; tentative D call: TRBD1 (6 bases). V was cut by 7 bases and J by 1 base, with 9 bases left in between. Germline V lookup: CDR1 LNHDA, CDR2 SQIVND (reference sequence). The CDR3 spans 13 residues.

The chain is built from TRBV5-4 and TRBJ2-6; D gene unclear. The CDR3 has 15 amino acids. Germline V CDR1 and CDR2: SGHNT, YYREEE (reference sequence). Trimming stripped 4 bases from V and 0 bases from J, with 8 bases between. The CDR3 protein is CASSPTFSGANVLTF. CDR3 nucleotides: TGTGCCAGCAGCCCTACGTTCTCTGGGGCCAACGTCCTGACTTTC.

The gene calls are TRBV28 and TRBJ1-2; TRBD1 agrees at 7 bases. This CDR3 is built from 13 residues. Germline V gives CDR1 MDHEN, CDR2 SYDVKM. J gave up 2 bases and V 5 bases, and 2 bases lay outside the gene matches. CDR3 protein: CASSTGDNYGYTF. The CDR3 coding sequence is TGTGCCAGCAGTACAGGGGACAACTATGGCTACACCTTC.

The V call is TRBV3-1 (or the pseudogene TRBV3-2), the J call TRBJ2-3, with 12 bases aligning to TRBD2. Trimming cost V 5 bases and J 2 bases; bases outside gene matches: 5. Looked up from germline, CDR1 is LGHDT and CDR2 is YNNKEL (reference sequence). The CDR3 consists of 16 residues. The CDR3: CASSSTSGGLTDTQYF. The DNA for the CDR3 is TGTGCCAGCAGCTCGACTAGCGGGGGACTCACAGATACGCAGTATTTT.

The CDR3 DNA follows: TGTGCCAGCAGCTTGTCAATGGGGCCAAGGGTCTTGAACACTGAAGCTTTCTTT. The encoded protein is CASSLSMGPRVLNTEAFF. The chain carries TRBV5-4 and TRBJ1-1; a possible D gene is TRBD1 (5 bases). Germline lookup yields CDR1 SGHNT and CDR2 YYREEE (reference sequence). With 1 base removed from V and 0 bases from J, the gap between germline ends came to 19 bases. The CDR3 extends over 18 amino acids.

This clone was detected once. The V and J genes are TRBV3-1 (or the pseudogene TRBV3-2) and TRBJ2-5; the match to TRBD2 covers 9 bases. The CDR3 is made up of 16 amino acids. The V gene's germline CDR1 is LGHDT and CDR2 YNNKEL (reference sequence). With 0 bases clipped from V and 5 bases from J, the junction kept 7 bases outside the gene matches. The DNA of the CDR3 is TGTGCCAGCAGCCAAGAGATGATCGCGGGGGGGGAGACCCAGTACTTC. Translated: CASSQEMIAGGETQYF.

This clone showed up just once. V usage is TRBV6-5 and J usage is TRBJ1-2; D is ambiguous. From germline, CDR1 is MNHEY and CDR2 SVGAGI. Trimming removed 2 bases from V and 1 base from J, with 5 bases in between. This CDR3 spans 13 amino acids. CDR3 in amino acids: CASSYEDNYGYTF. The CDR3 coding sequence is TGTGCCAGCAGTTACGAGGATAACTATGGCTACACCTTC.

This rearrangement joins TRBV7-8 to TRBJ1-2; 9 nucleotides align to TRBD1. The CDR3 totals 17 residues. After removal of 5 bases from V and 8 bases from J, the junction contained 18 bases not matched to a gene. Germline V gene data show CDR1 as SGHVS and CDR2 as FQNEAQ. CDR3: CASSPRTRDRVNRGYTF. In DNA form, the CDR3 reads TGTGCCAGCAGCCCCCGAACCCGGGACAGGGTGAATCGCGGCTACACCTTC.